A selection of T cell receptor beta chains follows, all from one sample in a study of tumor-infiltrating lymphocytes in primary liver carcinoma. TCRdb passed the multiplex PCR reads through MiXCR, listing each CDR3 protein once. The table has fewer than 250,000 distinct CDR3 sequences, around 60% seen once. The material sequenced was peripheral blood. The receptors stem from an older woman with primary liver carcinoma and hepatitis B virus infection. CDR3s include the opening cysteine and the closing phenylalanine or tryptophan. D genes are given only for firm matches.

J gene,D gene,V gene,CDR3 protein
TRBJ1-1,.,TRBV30,CAWSVPWGKMNTEAFF
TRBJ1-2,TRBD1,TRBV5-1,CASSQPGGYGYTF
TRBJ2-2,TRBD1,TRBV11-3,CASSLDSTGTGASNTVELFF
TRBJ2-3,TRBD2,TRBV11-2,CVSSLKPGLGTDTQYF
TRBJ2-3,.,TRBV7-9,CASSFRQASTDTQYF
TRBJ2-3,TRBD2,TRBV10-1,CASSDLGLGGLDTQYF
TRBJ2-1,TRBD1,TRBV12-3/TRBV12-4,CASSGVAPGQVSYEQFF
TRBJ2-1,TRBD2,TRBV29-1,CSVHPLADDRRDEQFF
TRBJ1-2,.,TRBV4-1,CASSHLGYGYTF
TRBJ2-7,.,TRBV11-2,CAGSPGGLLEQYF
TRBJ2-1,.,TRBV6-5,CASSPGTGKGYNGQFF
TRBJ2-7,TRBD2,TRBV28,CASSGYLAGLYEQYF
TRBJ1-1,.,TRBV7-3,CASSLSSNTEAFF
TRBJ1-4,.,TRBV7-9,CVSSPGGRGTEKLFF
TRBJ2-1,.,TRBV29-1,CSADLGLSYNEQLF
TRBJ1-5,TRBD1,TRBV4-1,CASSQGLFFRGQGRQPQHF
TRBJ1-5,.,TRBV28,CASRRSGHSNQPQHF
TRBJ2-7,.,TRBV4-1,CASSQDPGRSYEQYF
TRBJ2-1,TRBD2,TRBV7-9,CASSHAGTSGYNEQFF
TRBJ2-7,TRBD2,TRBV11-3,CVSSRSSGRGEHYF
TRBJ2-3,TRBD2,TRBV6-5,CASRASGPGAGTHYF
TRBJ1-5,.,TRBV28,CARSRAPYSNQPQHF
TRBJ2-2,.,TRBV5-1,CASSPQGQLSGELFF
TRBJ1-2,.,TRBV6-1,CASSENGMVPTGYTF
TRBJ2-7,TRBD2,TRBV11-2,CASSLNRGTSGYYEQYF
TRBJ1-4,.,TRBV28,CASSPLLGKLFF
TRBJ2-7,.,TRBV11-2,CASRPTGEQCF
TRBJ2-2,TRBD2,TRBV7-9,CASRGGQAGAGELFF
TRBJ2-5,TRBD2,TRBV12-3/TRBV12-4,CASSLRSGRGETQYF
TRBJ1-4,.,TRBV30,CAWNYDQNEKLFF
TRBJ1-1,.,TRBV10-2,CASIIGTLTEAFF
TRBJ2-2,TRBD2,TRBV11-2,CASSLTAGVVSGELFF
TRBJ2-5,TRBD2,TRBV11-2,CASCRSWGREDQETQYF
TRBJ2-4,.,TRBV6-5,CASSYGRVGNIQYF
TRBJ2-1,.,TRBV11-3,CPNSSNLVGQAEQFF
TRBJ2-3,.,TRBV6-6,CASSTGPEKTITDTQYF
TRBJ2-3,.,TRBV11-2,CANSPELASSIDTQYF
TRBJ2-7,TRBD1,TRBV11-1,CASSQTGGSYEQYF
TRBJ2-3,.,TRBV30,CAWSLAALIDTQYF
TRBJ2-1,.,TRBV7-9,CASSLSNRGGRESDEQFF
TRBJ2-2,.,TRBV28,CASSLGSGELFF
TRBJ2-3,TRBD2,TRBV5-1,CASSFLAGSTDTQYF
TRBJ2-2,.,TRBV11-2,CASSFWGGELFF
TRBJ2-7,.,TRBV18,CASSRGLEGEQYF
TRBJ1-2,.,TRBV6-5,CASSYYSRDTVNYGYTF
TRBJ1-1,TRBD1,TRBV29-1,CSVFGQANTETSF
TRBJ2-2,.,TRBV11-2,CASSQEGRQAGELFF
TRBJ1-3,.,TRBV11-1,CASSFSGVSGNTIYF
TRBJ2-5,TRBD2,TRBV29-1,CSVGTSGNQETQYF
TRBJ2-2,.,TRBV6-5,CASRLSGTSTGELFF
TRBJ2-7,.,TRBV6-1,CASTGDVREQYF
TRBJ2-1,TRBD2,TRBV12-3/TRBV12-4,CASSAPGSGSGKQFF
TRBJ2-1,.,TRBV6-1,CASSSDSVLAGQFF